The rows below give T cell receptor beta chains drawn from one sample of a study of T-cell memory formation after mild COVID-19. TCRdb redid the calling of the 5' RACE reads with MiXCR, one entry per CDR3 protein. The sample records roughly 110,000 distinct CDR3 sequences, 13% to 15% being singletons. The material sequenced was PBMCs or a T cell subset sorted from them (not recorded which). Receptors were obtained from a man aged 18 to 29 who had mild COVID-19 (a few samples of this study predate the infection). Cell type and time point are not known. Each CDR3 is given with its conserved first and last residue. The D gene is left open where the match is weak. Expanded clones get a size class; other rows say once, few or many, or leave the size out.

>TRBV21-1|TRBJ2-1|-|-
TGTGCCAGCAGCAAAGGTTCGGGCAGGGTCAGCTTCTTC
CASSKGSGRVSFF
>TRBV13|TRBJ2-7|-|-
TGTGCCAGCAGCTCTGGGGTAGCGAAGTACTACGAGCAGTACTTC
CASSSGVAKYYEQYF
>TRBV10-3|TRBJ2-1|-|-
TGTGCCGCCTCACTGGTGGGGCGTCGGGAGCAGTTCTTC
CAASLVGRREQFF
>TRBV7-9|TRBJ2-5|-|few
TGTGCCAGCAGCTCGACACTACAAGAGACCCAGTACTTC
CASSSTLQETQYF
>TRBV7-3|TRBJ2-3|-|few
TGTGCCAGCAGCTTAACTGGTGGGGTACCAGGCACAGATACGCAGTATTTT
CASSLTGGVPGTDTQYF
>TRBV20-1|TRBJ2-1|TRBD1|once
TGCAGTGCTAGAGAGGCCGGGACAGAAGCCTACAATGAGCAGTTCTTC
CSAREAGTEAYNEQFF
>TRBV12-3/TRBV12-4|TRBJ2-5|-|-
TGTGCCAGCAGTCCCTGGACTACCCACGAGACCCAGTACTTC
CASSPWTTHETQYF
>TRBV20-1|TRBJ1-4|-|-
TGCAGTGCTAGAGATCTTGGTATAGACAAGGGGGCAACTAATGAAAAACTGTTTTTT
CSARDLGIDKGATNEKLFF
>TRBV28|TRBJ1-5|-|few
TGTGCCAGCAGTTTACGGGGGTCGGGCAATCAGCCCCAGCATTTT
CASSLRGSGNQPQHF
>TRBV20-1|TRBJ2-2|-|few
TGCAGTGCTTTAGGACCCTCGGGCACCGGGGAGCTGTTTTTT
CSALGPSGTGELFF
>TRBV12-5|TRBJ2-4|TRBD2|many
TGTGCTAGTGGTTCCCCCCTAGCGGGGGGGCTAGCCAAAAACATTCAGTACTTC
CASGSPLAGGLAKNIQYF
>TRBV10-3|TRBJ2-3|-|many
TGTGCCACCCTGGGCAAGCCTACAGATACGCAGTATTTT
CATLGKPTDTQYF
>TRBV6-4|TRBJ2-2|TRBD2|few
TGTGCCAGCAGTGACGGGGGGGCCGGGGAGCTGTTTTTT
CASSDGGAGELFF
>TRBV25-1|TRBJ2-2|TRBD1|-
TGTGCCAGCAGTGGGGTGACAGGGGCCCGGACCGGGGAGCTGTTTTTT
CASSGVTGARTGELFF
>TRBV24-1|TRBJ2-3|-|-
TGTGCCACCAGGTACGGGGCCGGAGATACGCAGTATTTT
CATRYGAGDTQYF
>TRBV7-6|TRBJ2-2|-|-
TGTGCCAGCAGCTTACTGGGACAGAACACCGGGGAGCTGTTTTTT
CASSLLGQNTGELFF
>TRBV20-1|TRBJ2-7|-|few
TGCAGTGCTAGAGATACCAGGGATAACGAGCAGTACTTC
CSARDTRDNEQYF
>TRBV5-4|TRBJ2-7|-|-
TGTGCCAGCAGCTTCCAGGGGGGCATCTACGAGCAGTACTTC
CASSFQGGIYEQYF
>TRBV14|TRBJ2-5|TRBD2|few
TGTGCCAGCAGCCAAGGATGGGGAGGGGAGACCCAGTACTTC
CASSQGWGGETQYF
>TRBV6-5|TRBJ1-1|-|few
TGTGCCAGCAGTAGGCAGGATGGTACTGAAGCTTTCTTT
CASSRQDGTEAFF
>TRBV7-9|TRBJ2-5|-|-
TGTGCCAGCAGTGGGGATCAGTCTCAAGAGACCCAGTACTTC
CASSGDQSQETQYF
>TRBV7-6|TRBJ2-7|TRBD2|-
TGTGCCAGCAGCTCCCTGGGGCGGGGGACCTCCTACGTTTACTTC
CASSSLGRGTSYVYF
>TRBV18|TRBJ2-1|-|few
TGTGCCAGCTCACCCCGGACCGGCCCTGAGCAGTTCTTC
CASSPRTGPEQFF
>TRBV4-1|TRBJ2-1|-|few
TGCGCCAGCAGCCTGCGCAGGGCCTCCTACAATGAGCAGTTCTTC
CASSLRRASYNEQFF
>TRBV20-1|TRBJ2-5|-|many
TGCAGTGCTAGATCCCGGGGGCAGGAGACCCAGTACTTC
CSARSRGQETQYF
>TRBV4-3|TRBJ2-1|TRBD1|-
TGCGCCAGCAGCCAGACAGGGGAGTTTATCAATGAGCAGTTCTTC
CASSQTGEFINEQFF
>TRBV6-5|TRBJ2-1|-|many
TGTGCCAGCAGTTACTCGGACGGGGGAGACAATGAGCAGTTCTTC
CASSYSDGGDNEQFF
>TRBV6-2/TRBV6-3|TRBJ2-1|-|-
TGTGCCAGCAGTTTGTGGGGTCCGGATGAGCAGTTCTTC
CASSLWGPDEQFF
>TRBV4-1|TRBJ1-6|-|many
TGCGCCAGCAGCCAAGAGTACAGCTCCTATAATTCACCCCTCCACTTT
CASSQEYSSYNSPLHF
>TRBV7-3|TRBJ2-4|TRBD2|-
TGTGCCAGCAGCTTAGGAGCGGGGGGTAAAAACATTCAGTACTTC
CASSLGAGGKNIQYF
>TRBV2|TRBJ2-1|-|-
TGTGCCAGCAGTGACGTGGAATCCTACAATGAGCAGTTCTTC
CASSDVESYNEQFF
>TRBV4-3|TRBJ1-1|-|few
TGCGCCAGCAGCCAGGATGGACTCTGGGCTTTCTTT
CASSQDGLWAFF
>TRBV3-1|TRBJ2-1|-|many
TGTGCCAGCAGCCAAGAACTTCTAGGGAGCTCCTACAATGAGCAGTTCTTC
CASSQELLGSSYNEQFF
>TRBV7-6|TRBJ2-3|-|-
TGTGCCAGCAGTCTCCTCACAGATACGCAGTATTTT
CASSLLTDTQYF
>TRBV29-1|TRBJ2-1|-|-
TGCAGCGTTGTACGGAGTCCCTACAATGAGCAGTTCTTC
CSVVRSPYNEQFF
>TRBV25-1|TRBJ2-7|TRBD2|few
TGTGCCAGCAGTGTCCTGCCTCCGGCGGGGGGCTCCTACGAGCAGTACTTC
CASSVLPPAGGSYEQYF
>TRBV7-9|TRBJ2-3|TRBD2|few
TGTGCCAGCAGCCCGCCGGAGGCGGGGGGTTACACAGATACGCAGTATTTT
CASSPPEAGGYTDTQYF
>TRBV4-3|TRBJ1-1|-|many
TGCGCCAGCAGCCAAGATTTAGGGACTGAAGCTTTCTTT
CASSQDLGTEAFF
>TRBV29-1|TRBJ1-5|TRBD1|few
TGCAGCGGAGGGGACAGTAATCAGCCCCAGCATTTT
CSGGDSNQPQHF
>TRBV5-1|TRBJ2-1|TRBD2|-
TGCGCCAGCAGCTTCGGGACTAGCGGGGTCTACAATGAGCAGTTCTTC
CASSFGTSGVYNEQFF
>TRBV20-1|TRBJ2-6|-|few
TGCAGTGCTCCTGGGGCCAACGTCCTGACTTTC
CSAPGANVLTF
>TRBV29-1|TRBJ1-1|-|-
TGCCACACACAGCGAATGAACACTGAAGCTTTCTTT
CHTQRMNTEAFF
>TRBV4-3|TRBJ2-3|TRBD2|-
TGCGCCAGCAGCCCCGGACTAGCGGGGGGAGTCGATACGCAGTATTTT
CASSPGLAGGVDTQYF
>TRBV6-5|TRBJ1-1|-|few
TGTGCCAGCAGTCCCCCTACAGGAGCCAATTCTGAAGCTTTCTTT
CASSPPTGANSEAFF
>TRBV12-3/TRBV12-4|TRBJ2-3|TRBD2|-
TGTGCCAGCAGCCTAGCGGGGGCAACAGATACGCAGTGTTTT
CASSLAGATDTQCF
>TRBV4-3|TRBJ2-7|TRBD1|many
TGCGCCAGCAGCCAAGAACAGGGGGCGTCCTACGAGCAGTACTTC
CASSQEQGASYEQYF
>TRBV6-5|TRBJ1-2|-|few
TGTGCCAGCAGTTACTTACCGACTGGGGCCGGCTATGGCTACACCTTC
CASSYLPTGAGYGYTF
>TRBV20-1|TRBJ1-2|TRBD1|few
TGCAGTGCTAGATTTACAGGGGCCGACTATGGCTACACCTTC
CSARFTGADYGYTF
>TRBV15|TRBJ1-1|-|few
TGTGCCACCAGCAGAGATTCTGTTGAAGCTTTCTTT
CATSRDSVEAFF
>TRBV7-9|TRBJ1-1|-|few
TGTGCCAGCAGCTTGGAAGGGGAGTTAGAAGCTTTCTTT
CASSLEGELEAFF
>TRBV6-2/TRBV6-3|TRBJ2-7|-|-
TGTGCCAGCTCAACAGCGAAATTTTCCTACGAGCAGTACTTC
CASSTAKFSYEQYF
>TRBV20-1|TRBJ1-5|TRBD1|-
TGCAGTGCTAACGACAGGGAGTTTCCGAGCAATCAGCCCCAGCATTTT
CSANDREFPSNQPQHF
>TRBV11-2|TRBJ1-1|-|-
TGTGCCAGCAGCTTAGTGGGAGTCATGAACACTGAAGCTTTCTTT
CASSLVGVMNTEAFF
>TRBV6-5|TRBJ2-2|TRBD1|-
TGTGCCAGCAGCTCAGACAGGGGGCGCACCGGGGAGCTGTTTTTT
CASSSDRGRTGELFF